The entry below describes one TCR beta chain. Its target is unknown. This may arise from a read error, as a much more abundant clone is one base away. The entry originates in a study of immune heterogeneity within non-small cell lung tumors. At the level of the study: Tumor histology was classified as squamous cell carcinoma in several cases, non-squamous carcinoma in fewer than 12 and not otherwise specified in 1.

Bulk tumor genomic DNA constituted the template, at about 600 ng per sample. Several biopsies were spaced far apart within each primary tumor and obtained as surgery took place. Curative surgical treatment was performed in patients who had newly diagnosed, untreated non-small cell lung cancer. Surgery with curative intent was being performed on the donors, who were newly diagnosed non-small cell lung cancer patients. The TCR beta CDR3 region underwent multiplex PCR amplification with 32 V and 13 J primers. One entry per CDR3 protein, called by TCRdb with MiXCR from the multiplex PCR reads. This sample has about 6,100 distinct CDR3 sequences, with less than 25% found just once. CDR1 and CDR2 from the germline V gene are LNHNV and YYDKDF (reference sequence). V was shortened by 7 bases and J by 9 bases, with 16 bases between the two germline ends. This CDR3 is 14 amino acids long. Overall study results and limits: Within a patient, dominant CDR3 beta clonotypes were shared across sites, though different locations had unique frequent clones. Between individual patients, the high-frequency T-cell receptor beta clonotypes largely differed.

V usage is TRBV15 and J usage is TRBJ1-6; D is perhaps TRBD1 (5 bases). This TCR was sampled from a female donor with non-small cell lung cancer. The material sequenced was lung tumor tissue. The CDR3 DNA follows: TGTGCCACCATCAAGGGTGGGGCGGGTTCACCCCTCCACTTT. It is translated as CATIKGGAGSPLHF. The full variable domain, its missing parts supplied by reference TRBV15 and TRBJ1-6, is DAMVIQNPRYQVTQFGKPVTLSCSQTLNHNVMYWYQQKSSQAPKLLFHYYDKDFNNEADTPDNFQSRRPNTSFCFLDIRSPGLGDTAMYLCATIKGGAGSPLHFGNGTRLTVT.